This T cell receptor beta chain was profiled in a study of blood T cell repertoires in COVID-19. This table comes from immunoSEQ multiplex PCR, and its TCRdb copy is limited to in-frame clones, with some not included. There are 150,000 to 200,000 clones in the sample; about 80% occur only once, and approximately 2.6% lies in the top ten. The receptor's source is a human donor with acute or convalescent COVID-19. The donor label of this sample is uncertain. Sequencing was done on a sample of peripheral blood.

The CDR3 region is CASSTGGGMDEQYF. CDR3 DNA: TGCGCCAGCAGCACCGGGGGGGGCATGGACGAGCAGTACTTC. V is TRBV5-1 and J is TRBJ2-7; 8 bases map to TRBD2. This CDR3 is 14 amino acids long. V trimming: 4 bases; J trimming: 5 bases; junction bases outside the gene matches: 8. Per germline, CDR1 SGHRS and CDR2 YFSETQ.